The TCR beta chain described here comes from a study of T-cell reconstitution after alpha-beta-depleted transplantation in children. This CDR3 is built from 18 residues. Looked up from germline, CDR1 is MDHEN and CDR2 is SYDVKM. Germline trimming cut 2 bases from V and 0 bases from J; bases unmatched to any gene: 5. This sample's TCRbeta library carried unique molecular identifier barcodes. MiXCR was run by TCRdb on the PCR reads, yielding one entry per CDR3 protein. Of some 490,000 distinct CDR3 sequences in the sample, around an eighth were seen once. The sequence derives from a human donor who donated a stem cell graft to a child with combined immunodeficiency. This chain links TRBV28 with TRBJ2-3; 13 bases map to TRBD2. Sequenced material: PBMCs from the stem cell graft donor, taken from the stem cell graft. The CDR3 protein is CASSLPTSGGPSTDTQYF. The CDR3 DNA reads TGTGCCAGCAGTTTACCGACTAGCGGGGGGCCGAGCACAGATACGCAGTATTTT. The whole variable domain, remainder taken from reference TRBV28 and TRBJ2-3, is DVKVTQSSRYLVKRTGEKVFLECVQDMDHENMFWYRQDPGLGLRLIYFSYDVKMKEKGDIPEGYSVSREKKERFSLILESASTNQTSMYLCASSLPTSGGPSTDTQYFGPGTRLTVL.